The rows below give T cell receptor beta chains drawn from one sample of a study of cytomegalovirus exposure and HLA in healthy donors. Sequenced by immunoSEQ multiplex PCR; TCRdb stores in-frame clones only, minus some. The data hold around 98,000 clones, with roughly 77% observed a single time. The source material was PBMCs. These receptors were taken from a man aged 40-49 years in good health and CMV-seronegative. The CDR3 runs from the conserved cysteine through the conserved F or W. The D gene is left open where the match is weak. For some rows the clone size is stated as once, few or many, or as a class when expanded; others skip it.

CDR3aa: CASSDTGTGGTDTQYF
CDR3nt: TGTGCCAGCAGTGACACCGGGACAGGGGGCACAGATACGCAGTATTTT
abundance: -
j_gene: TRBJ2-3
len: 16
v_gene: TRBV6-1
d_gene: TRBD1

CDR3aa: CASSPGLAGGPRGEQYF
CDR3nt: TGTGCCAGCAGTCCGGGACTAGCGGGGGGGCCTCGAGGGGAGCAGTACTTC
abundance: -
j_gene: TRBJ2-7
len: 17
v_gene: TRBV27
d_gene: TRBD2

CDR3aa: CASSPRDSQSYNSPLHF
CDR3nt: TGTGCCAGCAGCCCCCGGGACAGCCAGTCGTATAATTCACCCCTCCACTTT
abundance: -
j_gene: TRBJ1-6
len: 17
v_gene: TRBV7-8
d_gene: TRBD1

CDR3aa: CASSSPTGAYGYTF
CDR3nt: TGCGCCAGCAGCTCCCCTACAGGGGCCTATGGCTACACCTTC
abundance: few
j_gene: TRBJ1-2
len: 14
v_gene: TRBV5-1
d_gene: TRBD1

CDR3aa: CASRTGGGYGYTF
CDR3nt: TGTGCCAGCAGAACAGGGGGGGGCTATGGCTACACCTTC
abundance: once
j_gene: TRBJ1-2
len: 13
v_gene: TRBV6-5
d_gene: TRBD1

CDR3aa: CATSRGPGGDYEQYF
CDR3nt: TGTGCCACCAGCAGAGGGCCGGGGGGTGACTACGAGCAGTACTTC
abundance: -
j_gene: TRBJ2-7
len: 15
v_gene: TRBV15
d_gene: TRBD2

CDR3aa: CASSLAWGGIGEQYF
CDR3nt: TGCGCCAGCAGCTTGGCGTGGGGAGGCATCGGCGAGCAGTACTTC
abundance: -
j_gene: TRBJ2-7
len: 15
v_gene: TRBV5-1
d_gene: -

CDR3aa: CAWSGEGGYGYTF
CDR3nt: TGTGCCTGGAGTGGGGAGGGGGGCTATGGCTACACCTTC
abundance: -
j_gene: TRBJ1-2
len: 13
v_gene: TRBV30
d_gene: -

CDR3aa: CAWSRRPWSSYNSPLHF
CDR3nt: TGTGCCTGGAGCCGGAGACCCTGGAGCTCCTATAATTCACCCCTCCACTTT
abundance: -
j_gene: TRBJ1-6
len: 17
v_gene: TRBV30
d_gene: -

CDR3aa: CASRSVGGRTEAFF
CDR3nt: TGTGCCAGCAGATCAGTTGGGGGGAGGACTGAAGCTTTCTTT
abundance: -
j_gene: TRBJ1-1
len: 14
v_gene: TRBV6-6
d_gene: -

CDR3aa: CASSPTQQGRSPSYEQYF
CDR3nt: TGTGCCAGCAGCCCCACTCAACAGGGAAGATCCCCGTCCTACGAGCAGTACTTC
abundance: -
j_gene: TRBJ2-7
len: 18
v_gene: TRBV27
d_gene: -

CDR3aa: CASRLSGGTEAFF
CDR3nt: TGTGCCAGCAGGTTATCAGGGGGCACTGAAGCTTTCTTT
abundance: -
j_gene: TRBJ1-1
len: 13
v_gene: TRBV27
d_gene: TRBD1

CDR3aa: CASSALDHLGGVEQFF
CDR3nt: TGTGCCAGCAGTGCCTTGGACCATTTGGGAGGTGTTGAGCAGTTCTTC
abundance: -
j_gene: TRBJ2-1
len: 16
v_gene: TRBV6-1
d_gene: -

CDR3aa: CSSSSHGQPAGYEQYF
CDR3nt: TGTTCCAGCAGCAGCCATGGGCAGCCGGCAGGCTACGAGCAGTACTTC
abundance: once
j_gene: TRBJ2-7
len: 16
v_gene: TRBV7-9
d_gene: -

CDR3aa: CASSLTAGGGEKLFF
CDR3nt: TGTGCCAGCAGCCTAACGGCCGGGGGTGGGGAAAAACTGTTTTTT
abundance: -
j_gene: TRBJ1-4
len: 15
v_gene: TRBV5-4
d_gene: -

CDR3aa: CASSGQSYNSPLHF
CDR3nt: TGTGCCAGCAGTGGACAGAGCTATAATTCACCCCTCCACTTT
abundance: -
j_gene: TRBJ1-6
len: 14
v_gene: TRBV6-1
d_gene: -

CDR3aa: CASIVGSNAKNIQYF
CDR3nt: TGTGCCAGCATTGTCGGGAGCAATGCCAAAAACATTCAGTACTTC
abundance: -
j_gene: TRBJ2-4
len: 15
v_gene: TRBV5-5
d_gene: -

CDR3aa: CASSSGGGQETQYF
CDR3nt: TGTGCCAGCAGCTCAGGCGGGGGGCAAGAGACCCAGTACTTC
abundance: -
j_gene: TRBJ2-5
len: 14
v_gene: TRBV11-3
d_gene: TRBD2

CDR3aa: CASSPRTGTYEQYF
CDR3nt: TGTGCCAGCAGCCCCAGGACGGGAACCTACGAGCAGTACTTC
abundance: -
j_gene: TRBJ2-7
len: 14
v_gene: TRBV5-8
d_gene: -

CDR3aa: CASNRQGARGTEAFF
CDR3nt: TGTGCCAGCAACAGACAGGGGGCGCGGGGCACTGAAGCTTTCTTT
abundance: -
j_gene: TRBJ1-1
len: 15
v_gene: TRBV28
d_gene: TRBD1

CDR3aa: CASKGQGNYGYTF
CDR3nt: TGTGCCAGCAAGGGACAGGGAAACTATGGCTACACCTTC
abundance: -
j_gene: TRBJ1-2
len: 13
v_gene: TRBV6-5
d_gene: TRBD1

CDR3aa: CASSGPGQGTGELFF
CDR3nt: TGTGCCAGCAGCGGCCCGGGACAGGGGACCGGGGAGCTGTTTTTT
abundance: -
j_gene: TRBJ2-2
len: 15
v_gene: TRBV7-7
d_gene: TRBD1

CDR3aa: CASSSPGQGPYEQYF
CDR3nt: TGTGCCAGCAGCTCTCCGGGACAGGGGCCCTACGAGCAGTACTTC
abundance: -
j_gene: TRBJ2-7
len: 15
v_gene: TRBV7-2
d_gene: TRBD1

CDR3aa: CASSEGDDYGYTF
CDR3nt: TGCGCCAGCAGCGAGGGGGACGACTATGGCTACACCTTC
abundance: -
j_gene: TRBJ1-2
len: 13
v_gene: TRBV5-1
d_gene: -

CDR3aa: CASSLRGCEQYF
CDR3nt: TGTGCCAGCAGCCTCAGAGGGTGCGAGCAGTACTTC
abundance: -
j_gene: TRBJ2-7
len: 12
v_gene: TRBV5-6
d_gene: -

CDR3aa: CASSVATARGGLADTQYF
CDR3nt: TGTGCCAGCAGCGTAGCTACAGCGCGGGGGGGCCTCGCAGATACGCAGTATTTT
abundance: -
j_gene: TRBJ2-3
len: 18
v_gene: TRBV9
d_gene: TRBD2

CDR3aa: CASSQDLVFGQGGGYTF
CDR3nt: TGCGCCAGCAGCCAAGATCTAGTATTCGGACAGGGAGGAGGCTACACCTTC
abundance: -
j_gene: TRBJ1-2
len: 17
v_gene: TRBV4-1
d_gene: TRBD1

CDR3aa: CASEQGRRQPQHF
CDR3nt: TGTGCCAGTGAACAGGGGAGGCGGCAGCCCCAGCATTTT
abundance: -
j_gene: TRBJ1-5
len: 13
v_gene: TRBV19
d_gene: TRBD1

CDR3aa: CASKTSGGKSGELFF
CDR3nt: TGTGCCAGCAAAACTAGCGGGGGAAAGTCCGGGGAGCTGTTTTTT
abundance: -
j_gene: TRBJ2-2
len: 15
v_gene: TRBV6-5
d_gene: TRBD2